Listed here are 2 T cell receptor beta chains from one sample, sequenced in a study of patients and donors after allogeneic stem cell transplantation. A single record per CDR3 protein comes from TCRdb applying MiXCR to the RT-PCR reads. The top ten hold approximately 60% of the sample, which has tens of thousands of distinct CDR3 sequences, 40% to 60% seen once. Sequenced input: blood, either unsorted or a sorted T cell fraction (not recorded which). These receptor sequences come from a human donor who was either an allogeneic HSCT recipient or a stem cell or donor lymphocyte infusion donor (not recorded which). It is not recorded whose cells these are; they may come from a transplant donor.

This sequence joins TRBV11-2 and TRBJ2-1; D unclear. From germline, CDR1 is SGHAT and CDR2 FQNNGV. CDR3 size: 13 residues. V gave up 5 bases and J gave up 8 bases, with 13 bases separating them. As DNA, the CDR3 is TGTGCCAGCAGCCGCGATCCTGGGGATGAGCAGTTCTTC. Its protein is CASSRDPGDEQFF. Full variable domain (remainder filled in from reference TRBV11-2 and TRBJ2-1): EAGVAQSPRYKIIEKRQSVAFWCNPISGHATLYWYQQILGQGPKLLIQFQNNGVVDDSQLPKDRFSAERLKGVDSTLKIQPAKLEDSAVYLCASSRDPGDEQFFGPGTRLTVL.

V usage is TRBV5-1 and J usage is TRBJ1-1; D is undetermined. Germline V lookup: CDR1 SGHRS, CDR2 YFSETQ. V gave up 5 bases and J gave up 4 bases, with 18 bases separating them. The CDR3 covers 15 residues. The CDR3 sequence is CASREVPGSRTEAFF. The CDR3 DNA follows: TGCGCCAGCAGAGAGGTTCCAGGTTCGCGCACTGAAGCTTTCTTT.